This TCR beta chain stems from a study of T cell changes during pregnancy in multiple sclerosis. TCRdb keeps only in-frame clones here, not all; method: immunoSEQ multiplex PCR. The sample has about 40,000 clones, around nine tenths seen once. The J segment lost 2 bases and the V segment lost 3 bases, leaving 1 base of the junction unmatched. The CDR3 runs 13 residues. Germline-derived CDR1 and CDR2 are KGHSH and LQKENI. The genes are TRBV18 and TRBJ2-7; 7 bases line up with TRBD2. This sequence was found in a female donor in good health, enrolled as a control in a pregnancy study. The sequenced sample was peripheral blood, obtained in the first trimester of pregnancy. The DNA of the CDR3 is TGTGCCAGCTCACCGGCGGGGGCCTACGAGCAGTACTTC. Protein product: CASSPAGAYEQYF.